This is a list of T cell receptor beta chains from one sample in a study of fetal regulatory T cell absence and autoimmunity. TCRdb's table, derived via immunoSEQ multiplex PCR, lists solely in-frame clones and lacks some. The sample contains 95,000 to 100,000 clones, less than 80% of which appear only once. Sequencing input: pancreas tissue. The source is a male donor with IPEX syndrome. Each CDR3 is given with its conserved first and last residue. Each record gives: D gene, clone size, V gene, J gene, CDR3 DNA, CDR3 protein. D genes are given only for firm matches. The listing skips clone size in some rows; elsewhere it reads once, few, many or a size class.

d_call: -; clone_size: -; v_call: TRBV12-2; j_call: TRBJ2-7; cdr3_nt: TGTGCAAGTCGCTTAGTTTTACTATACGGGGGGGCCTTCGAGCAGTACTTC; cdr3_aa: CASRLVLLYGGAFEQYF
d_call: -; clone_size: few; v_call: TRBV6-1; j_call: TRBJ2-7; cdr3_nt: TGTGCCAGCAGAACAGGGTACTACGAGCAGTACTTC; cdr3_aa: CASRTGYYEQYF
d_call: TRBD2; clone_size: -; v_call: TRBV2; j_call: TRBJ2-1; cdr3_nt: TGTGCCAGCAGTGCGACTAGCGGGGGGGGAAATGAGCAGTTCTTC; cdr3_aa: CASSATSGGGNEQFF
d_call: -; clone_size: -; v_call: TRBV27; j_call: TRBJ1-1; cdr3_nt: TGTGCCAGCAGTTTATCAAGGGGCCTGAACACTGAAGCTTTCTTT; cdr3_aa: CASSLSRGLNTEAFF
d_call: TRBD1; clone_size: -; v_call: TRBV12-5; j_call: TRBJ1-5; cdr3_nt: TGTGCTAGTGGTACAGGGGGCAATCAGCCCCAGCATTTT; cdr3_aa: CASGTGGNQPQHF
d_call: -; clone_size: few; v_call: TRBV4-1; j_call: TRBJ2-5; cdr3_nt: TGCGCCAGCAGCCAAGCAGGGGGGACGGAGACCCAGTACTTC; cdr3_aa: CASSQAGGTETQYF
d_call: TRBD2; clone_size: -; v_call: TRBV19; j_call: TRBJ2-7; cdr3_nt: TGTGCCAGTAATCGCGGGAGAGGCGACGAGCAGTACTTC; cdr3_aa: CASNRGRGDEQYF
d_call: -; clone_size: -; v_call: TRBV12-5; j_call: TRBJ2-2; cdr3_nt: TGTGCTAGTGGTTTGGTAGGGGATAGCGGGAACACCGGGGAGCTGTTTTTT; cdr3_aa: CASGLVGDSGNTGELFF
d_call: TRBD2; clone_size: -; v_call: TRBV18; j_call: TRBJ2-3; cdr3_nt: TGTGCCAGCTCTTCCCGCGGGCGGGAGAGGGGTGCCACAGATACGCAGTATTTT; cdr3_aa: CASSSRGRERGATDTQYF
d_call: -; clone_size: -; v_call: TRBV6-5; j_call: TRBJ2-7; cdr3_nt: TGTGCCAGCAGTTACAACTCCTACGAGCAGTACTTC; cdr3_aa: CASSYNSYEQYF
d_call: -; clone_size: -; v_call: TRBV6-1; j_call: TRBJ1-2; cdr3_nt: TGTGCCAGCAGGGAGCCCCAAATGAGCTACACCTTC; cdr3_aa: CASREPQMSYTF
d_call: -; clone_size: few; v_call: TRBV27; j_call: TRBJ2-2; cdr3_nt: TGTGCCAGCAGTTTGGTGCGGCCCGGGGAGCTGTTTTTT; cdr3_aa: CASSLVRPGELFF
d_call: -; clone_size: -; v_call: TRBV14; j_call: TRBJ2-1; cdr3_nt: TGTGCCAGCAGCCAAGGATCCAGCAGTGAGCAGTTCTTC; cdr3_aa: CASSQGSSSEQFF
d_call: -; clone_size: few; v_call: TRBV4-1; j_call: TRBJ2-7; cdr3_nt: TGCGCCAGCAGCCAAGAGGCAGCCCCCTCCTACGAGCAGTACTTC; cdr3_aa: CASSQEAAPSYEQYF
d_call: TRBD2; clone_size: -; v_call: TRBV5-4; j_call: TRBJ2-3; cdr3_nt: TGTGCCAGCAGCTATTTCGGGGGGGCGGATACGCAGTATTTT; cdr3_aa: CASSYFGGADTQYF
d_call: TRBD2; clone_size: -; v_call: TRBV13; j_call: TRBJ2-3; cdr3_nt: TGTGCCAGCAGCTTGGGGACTAAGAAGTATTTT; cdr3_aa: CASSLGTKKYF
d_call: -; clone_size: -; v_call: TRBV30; j_call: TRBJ2-3; cdr3_nt: TGTGCCTGGAGGGGGGGTCGTACGCAGTATTTT; cdr3_aa: CAWRGGRTQYF
d_call: -; clone_size: -; v_call: TRBV7-9; j_call: TRBJ1-3; cdr3_nt: TGTGCCAGCAGCTTATACTCCAACCGGGAAGGAAACACCATATATTTT; cdr3_aa: CASSLYSNREGNTIYF
d_call: -; clone_size: -; v_call: TRBV5-1; j_call: TRBJ1-4; cdr3_nt: TGCGCCAGCAGGGAGGAGGGATTAGGCGAAAAACTGTTTTTT; cdr3_aa: CASREEGLGEKLFF
d_call: -; clone_size: once; v_call: TRBV18; j_call: TRBJ2-1; cdr3_nt: TGTGCCAGCTCACCACTAGCGGAGCGATACAATGAGCAGTTCTTC; cdr3_aa: CASSPLAERYNEQFF
d_call: TRBD2; clone_size: -; v_call: TRBV7-2; j_call: TRBJ2-7; cdr3_nt: TGTGCCAGCAGCGAGCGGACTAGCGGGGGCCCATACGAGCAGTACTTC; cdr3_aa: CASSERTSGGPYEQYF
d_call: TRBD2; clone_size: few; v_call: TRBV5-1; j_call: TRBJ2-2; cdr3_nt: TGCGCCAGCAGCACCCGGACTAGCGCCGGAGGCGGGGAGCTGTTTTTT; cdr3_aa: CASSTRTSAGGGELFF
d_call: -; clone_size: -; v_call: TRBV19; j_call: TRBJ1-1; cdr3_nt: TGTGCCAGTAGTGACCTACAGGGCCGAGCTGAAGCTTTCTTT; cdr3_aa: CASSDLQGRAEAFF
d_call: TRBD2; clone_size: -; v_call: TRBV7-2; j_call: TRBJ2-3; cdr3_nt: TGTGCCACCAAATGGGCGGGGGGGCCATCGGATACGCAGTATTTT; cdr3_aa: CATKWAGGPSDTQYF
d_call: -; clone_size: -; v_call: TRBV7-2; j_call: TRBJ2-3; cdr3_nt: TGTGCCAGCAGCTTAGGGGGCGCAGATACGCAGTATTTT; cdr3_aa: CASSLGGADTQYF
d_call: TRBD2; clone_size: -; v_call: TRBV27; j_call: TRBJ2-7; cdr3_nt: TGTGCCAGCAGTTTCGGGGTAGCGGGGCCAAAGGACGAGCAGTACTTC; cdr3_aa: CASSFGVAGPKDEQYF
d_call: -; clone_size: -; v_call: TRBV7-2; j_call: TRBJ1-2; cdr3_nt: TGTGCCAGCAGCTACGGAACAGGGTATGGCTACACCTTC; cdr3_aa: CASSYGTGYGYTF
d_call: TRBD1; clone_size: -; v_call: TRBV7-2; j_call: TRBJ1-4; cdr3_nt: TGTGCCAGCAGCCCGACAGGGGGCGGGGAAAAACTGTTTTTT; cdr3_aa: CASSPTGGGEKLFF
d_call: TRBD2; clone_size: -; v_call: TRBV30; j_call: TRBJ2-3; cdr3_nt: TGTGCCTGCGACCCCGGGACTAGCTTCACAGATACGCAGTATTTT; cdr3_aa: CACDPGTSFTDTQYF
d_call: -; clone_size: -; v_call: TRBV7-2; j_call: TRBJ2-4; cdr3_nt: TGTGCCAGCAGCTTAGGGGGGTTAGCCAAAAACATTCAGTACTTC; cdr3_aa: CASSLGGLAKNIQYF
d_call: TRBD2; clone_size: once; v_call: TRBV7-9; j_call: TRBJ2-3; cdr3_nt: TGTGCCAGCAGCTTAAGAGGGGTCGGGGGGGCCGGAGATACGCAGTATTTT; cdr3_aa: CASSLRGVGGAGDTQYF
d_call: -; clone_size: -; v_call: TRBV11-3; j_call: TRBJ2-3; cdr3_nt: TGTGCCAGCAGGTCCGGGACGGCCCTTGGCACAGATACGCAGTATTTT; cdr3_aa: CASRSGTALGTDTQYF
d_call: -; clone_size: -; v_call: TRBV6-5; j_call: TRBJ2-5; cdr3_nt: TGTGCCAGCAGTTACTCGGAGACCCAGTACTTC; cdr3_aa: CASSYSETQYF